This entry is about one TCR beta chain. This sample was taken from a study of blood T cell repertoires in COVID-19. The V gene's germline CDR1 is SQVTM and CDR2 ANQGSEA. The CDR3 is 14 residues long. Trimming at V came to 8 bases and at J to 2 bases, leaving 9 bases not matched to a gene. The assay was immunoSEQ multiplex PCR, and TCRdb's table has in-frame clones only and misses some. The data show tens of thousands of clones, around 89% seen once. The rearrangement links TRBV29-1 to TRBJ2-3, with 8 nucleotides matching TRBD2. The sequence derives from a woman aged 45 to 65 with acute COVID-19. Input material: PBMCs or T cells enriched from blood (not recorded which). The CDR3 DNA is TGCAGCTCCTATAGCGGGACCTCCACAGATACGCAGTATTTT. This sequence encodes CSSYSGTSTDTQYF.